This passage covers 6 T cell receptor beta chains from one sample sequenced in a study of shared clonotypes between healthy human individuals. Assay: immunoSEQ multiplex PCR; the TCRdb copy retains only in-frame clones and omits some. Among a few hundred thousand clones listed, around 90% were seen once. Sequencing used memory CD8+ T cells sorted from blood. Subset defined: CD45RO+ cells pooled with CCR7-negative TemRA cells. The receptors stem from a man younger than 35 in good health.

The V and J genes are TRBV5-5 and TRBJ1-5; D gene unclear. Trimming took off 3 bases at V and 4 bases at J, with 14 bases between the two ends. This CDR3 comprises 15 residues. Per germline, CDR1 SGHKS and CDR2 YYEKEE (reference sequence). The CDR3 region is CASSWTWIGNQPQHF. The CDR3 nucleotides are TGTGCCAGCAGCTGGACTTGGATCGGGAATCAGCCCCAGCATTTT.

Details on this clone: Other DNA sequences in this specimen translate into the identical CDR3. The chain employs TRBV9 and TRBJ2-1; D assignment may be TRBD1 or TRBD2 (5 bases each). In germline, CDR1 is SGDLS, CDR2 YYNGEE. The CDR3 is 15 residues long. V was shortened by 0 bases and J by 4 bases, with 11 bases between the two germline ends. The CDR3 region is CASSVAGPDYNEQFF. The CDR3 coding sequence is TGTGCCAGCAGCGTAGCGGGGCCGGATTACAATGAGCAGTTCTTC.

J is TRBJ2-5 and V is TRBV7-9, with a tentative D call TRBD2 (6 bases). The germline V gene has CDR1 SEHNR and CDR2 FQNEAQ (reference sequence). Trimming removed 6 bases from V and 1 base from J, with 12 bases in between. There are 14 residues in the CDR3. The CDR3 spells CASRVGGSQETQYF. The CDR3 DNA reads TGTGCCAGCAGAGTCGGGGGAAGCCAAGAGACCCAGTACTTC.

This chain links TRBV6-1 with TRBJ2-7; TRBD1 or TRBD2 may be the D gene (5 bases each). This CDR3 is 16 amino acids long. In germline, CDR1 is MNHNS, CDR2 SASEGT. Trimming removed 1 base from V and 3 bases from J, with 16 bases in between. The chain's CDR3 is CASSEDPRGPLYEQYF. CDR3 nucleotides: TGTGCCAGCAGTGAAGACCCCCGGGGCCCACTCTACGAGCAGTACTTC.

The V call is TRBV6-1, the J call TRBJ2-3, with 7 bases matching TRBD2. The V segment lost 7 bases and the J segment 3 bases; nucleotides outside the gene matches: 4. The germline V gene encodes CDR1 MNHNS and CDR2 SASEGT. The length of the CDR3 is 13 residues. This chain's CDR3 is CASINGRTDTQYF. CDR3 coding DNA: TGTGCCAGCATCAACGGGAGGACAGATACGCAGTATTTT.

As to this clone: Other DNA sequences in the sample encode the same CDR3. V usage is TRBV4-1 and J usage is TRBJ2-7, with 9 bases identical to TRBD2. CDR1 and CDR2 (germline): MGHRA, YSYEKL. The length of the CDR3 is 14 residues. The junction had 0 bases not matched to a gene; V was cut back by 0 bases and J by 3 bases. Here the CDR3 DNA reads TGCGCCAGCAGCCAAGATAGCGGGGGCTACGAGCAGTACTTC. Encoded protein: CASSQDSGGYEQYF.